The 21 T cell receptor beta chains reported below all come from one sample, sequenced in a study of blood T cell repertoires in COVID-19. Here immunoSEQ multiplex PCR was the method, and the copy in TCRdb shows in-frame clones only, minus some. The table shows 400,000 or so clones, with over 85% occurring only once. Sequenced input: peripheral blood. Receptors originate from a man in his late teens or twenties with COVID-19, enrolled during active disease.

The CDR3 loop is CASSVEPDGNQPQHF. In DNA form, the CDR3 reads TGTGCCAGCAGCGTAGAACCTGACGGGAATCAGCCCCAGCATTTT. J is TRBJ1-5 and V is TRBV9, with D unresolved. With 0 bases removed from V and 4 bases from J, the gap between germline ends came to 11 bases. Germline-derived CDR1 and CDR2 are SGDLS and YYNGEE. The CDR3 is made up of 15 amino acids.

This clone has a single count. The CDR3 sequence is CASSEAPRSQGGYTF. CDR3 DNA sequence: TGTGCCAGCAGTGAAGCGCCCAGGTCACAGGGTGGCTACACCTTC. The rearrangement uses TRBV2 and TRBJ1-2; TRBD1 is a possible D gene (6 bases). This CDR3 comprises 15 residues. Germline CDR1 is SNHLY and CDR2 is FYNNEI. V gave up 0 bases and J gave up 7 bases, with 15 bases separating them.

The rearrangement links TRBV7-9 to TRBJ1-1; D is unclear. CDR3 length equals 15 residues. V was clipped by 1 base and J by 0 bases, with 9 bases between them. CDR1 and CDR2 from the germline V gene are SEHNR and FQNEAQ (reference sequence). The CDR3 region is CASSLVPVMNTEAFF. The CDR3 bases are TGTGCCAGCAGCTTAGTACCGGTAATGAACACTGAAGCTTTCTTT.

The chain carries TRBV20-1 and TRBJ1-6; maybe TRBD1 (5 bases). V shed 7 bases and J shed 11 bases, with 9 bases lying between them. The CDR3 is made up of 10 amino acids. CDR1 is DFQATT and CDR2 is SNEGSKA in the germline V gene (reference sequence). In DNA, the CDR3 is TGCAGTGATTCGGGGGCACCCCTCCACTTT. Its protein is CSDSGAPLHF.

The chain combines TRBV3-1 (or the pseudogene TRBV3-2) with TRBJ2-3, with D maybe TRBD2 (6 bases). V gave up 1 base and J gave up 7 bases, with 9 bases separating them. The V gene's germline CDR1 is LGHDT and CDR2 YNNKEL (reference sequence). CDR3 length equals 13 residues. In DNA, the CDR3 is TGTGCCAGCAGCCAAGGGGACTCCAATACGCAGTATTTT. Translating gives CASSQGDSNTQYF.

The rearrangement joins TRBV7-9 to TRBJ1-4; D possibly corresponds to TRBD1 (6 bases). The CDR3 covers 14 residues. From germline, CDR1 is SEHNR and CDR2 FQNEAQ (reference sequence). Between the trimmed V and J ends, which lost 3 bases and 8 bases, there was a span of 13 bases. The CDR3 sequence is CASSFVGAKEKLFF. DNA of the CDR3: TGTGCCAGCAGCTTCGTGGGGGCGAAAGAAAAACTGTTTTTT.

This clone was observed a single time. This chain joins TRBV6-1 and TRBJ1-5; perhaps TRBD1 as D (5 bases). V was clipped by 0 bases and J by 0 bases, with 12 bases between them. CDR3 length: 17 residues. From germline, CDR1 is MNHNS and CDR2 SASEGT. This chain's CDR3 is CASSEAPMTDSNQPQHF. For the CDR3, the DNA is TGTGCCAGCAGTGAAGCCCCGATGACAGATAGCAATCAGCCCCAGCATTTT.

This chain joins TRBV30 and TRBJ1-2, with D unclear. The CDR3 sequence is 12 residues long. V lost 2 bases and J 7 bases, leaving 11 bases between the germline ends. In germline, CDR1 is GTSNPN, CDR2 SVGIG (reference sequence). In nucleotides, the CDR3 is TGTGCCTGGAGTCCCACCCTATCTGGCTACACCTTC. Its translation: CAWSPTLSGYTF. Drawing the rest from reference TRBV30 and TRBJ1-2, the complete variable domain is SQTIHQWPATLVQPVGSPLSLECTVEGTSNPNLYWYRQAAGRGLQLLFYSVGIGQISSEVPQNLSASRPQDRQFILSSKKLLLSDSGFYLCAWSPTLSGYTFGSGTRLTVV.

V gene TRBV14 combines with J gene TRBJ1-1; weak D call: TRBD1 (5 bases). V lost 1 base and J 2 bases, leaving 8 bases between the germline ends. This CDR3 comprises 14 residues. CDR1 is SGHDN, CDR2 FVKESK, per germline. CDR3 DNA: TGTGCCAGCAGCCAAGGGACATTCAACACTGAAGCTTTCTTT. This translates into CASSQGTFNTEAFF.

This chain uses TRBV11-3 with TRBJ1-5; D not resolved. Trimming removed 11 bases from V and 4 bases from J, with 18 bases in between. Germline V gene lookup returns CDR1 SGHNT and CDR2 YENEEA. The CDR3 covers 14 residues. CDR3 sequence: CAREERRLNQPQHF. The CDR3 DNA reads TGTGCCCGGGAAGAGCGGAGGCTAAATCAGCCCCAGCATTTT.

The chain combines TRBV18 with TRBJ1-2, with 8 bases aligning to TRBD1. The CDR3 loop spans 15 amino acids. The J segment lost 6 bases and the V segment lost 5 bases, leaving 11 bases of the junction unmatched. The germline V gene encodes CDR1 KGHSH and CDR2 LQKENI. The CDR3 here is CASSTGQGAGDGYTF. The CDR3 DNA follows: TGTGCCAGCTCAACGGGGCAGGGGGCTGGTGATGGCTACACCTTC.

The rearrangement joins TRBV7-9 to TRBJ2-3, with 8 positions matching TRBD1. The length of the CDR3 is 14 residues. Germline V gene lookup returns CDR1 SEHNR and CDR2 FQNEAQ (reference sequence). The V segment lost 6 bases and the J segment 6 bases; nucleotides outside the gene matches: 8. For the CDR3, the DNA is TGTGCCAGCAGAAACAGGGGGGAGGCGGATACGCAGTATTTT. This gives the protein CASRNRGEADTQYF.

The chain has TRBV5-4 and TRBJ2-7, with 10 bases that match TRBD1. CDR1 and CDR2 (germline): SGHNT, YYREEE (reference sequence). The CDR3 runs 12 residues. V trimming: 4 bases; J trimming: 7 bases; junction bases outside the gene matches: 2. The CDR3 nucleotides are TGTGCCAGCAGCAGGGACAGGGGTGAGCAGTACTTC. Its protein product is CASSRDRGEQYF. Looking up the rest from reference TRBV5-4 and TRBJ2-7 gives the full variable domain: ETGVTQSPTHLIKTRGQQVTLRCSSQSGHNTVSWYQQALGQGPQFIFQYYREEENGRGNFPPRFSGLQFPNYSSELNVNALELDDSALYLCASSRDRGEQYFGPGTRLTVT.

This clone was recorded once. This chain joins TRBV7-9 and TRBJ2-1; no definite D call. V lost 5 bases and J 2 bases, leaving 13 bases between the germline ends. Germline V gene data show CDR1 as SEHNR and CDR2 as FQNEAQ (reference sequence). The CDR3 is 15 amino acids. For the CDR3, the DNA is TGTGCCAGCAGCCCCGGCAAACGGGCCTACAATGAGCAGTTCTTC. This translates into CASSPGKRAYNEQFF. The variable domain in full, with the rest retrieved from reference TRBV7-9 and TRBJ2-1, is DTGVSQNPRHKITKRGQNVTFRCDPISEHNRLYWYRQTLGQGPEFLTYFQNEAQLEKSRLLSDRFSAERPKGSFSTLEIQRTEQGDSAMYLCASSPGKRAYNEQFFGPGTRLTVL.

This CDR3 reads CASSQVTVSTDTQYF. The CDR3 DNA reads TGCGCCAGCAGCCAAGTGACAGTCTCCACAGATACGCAGTATTTT. The chain combines TRBV4-1 with TRBJ2-3; the D gene is possibly TRBD1 (5 bases). Germline CDR1 MGHRA, CDR2 YSYEKL. This CDR3 spans 15 amino acids. The ends were cut back, 1 base at V and 2 bases at J, with 10 bases in the middle.

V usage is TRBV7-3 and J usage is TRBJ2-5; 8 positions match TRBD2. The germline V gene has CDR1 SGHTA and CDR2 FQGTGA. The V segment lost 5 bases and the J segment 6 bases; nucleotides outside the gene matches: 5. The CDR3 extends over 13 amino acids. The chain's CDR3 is CASSPSGRKTQYF. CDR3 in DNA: TGTGCCAGCAGCCCAAGCGGGAGAAAGACCCAGTACTTC.

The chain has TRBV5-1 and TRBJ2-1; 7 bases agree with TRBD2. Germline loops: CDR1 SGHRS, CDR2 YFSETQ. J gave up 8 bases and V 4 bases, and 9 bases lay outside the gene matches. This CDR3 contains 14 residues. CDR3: CASSQGTSDHEQFF. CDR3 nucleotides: TGCGCCAGCAGCCAAGGAACTAGCGATCATGAGCAGTTCTTC.

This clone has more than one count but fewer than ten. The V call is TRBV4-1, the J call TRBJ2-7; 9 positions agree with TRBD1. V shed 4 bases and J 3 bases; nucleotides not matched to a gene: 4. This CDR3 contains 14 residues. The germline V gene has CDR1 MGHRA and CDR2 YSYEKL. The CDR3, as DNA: TGCGCCAGCAGCCTGGGACAGGGAGTCTACGAGCAGTACTTC. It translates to CASSLGQGVYEQYF.

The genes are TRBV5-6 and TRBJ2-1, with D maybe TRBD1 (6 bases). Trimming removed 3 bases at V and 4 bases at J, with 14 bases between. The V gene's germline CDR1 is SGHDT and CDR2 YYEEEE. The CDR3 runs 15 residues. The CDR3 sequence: CASSSEDSPYNEQFF. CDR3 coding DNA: TGTGCCAGCAGCTCCGAGGACAGCCCGTACAATGAGCAGTTCTTC.

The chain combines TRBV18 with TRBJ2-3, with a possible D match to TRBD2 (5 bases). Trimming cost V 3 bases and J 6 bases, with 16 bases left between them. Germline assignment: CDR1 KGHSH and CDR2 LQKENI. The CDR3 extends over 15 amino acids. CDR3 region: CASSPPLASSDTQYF. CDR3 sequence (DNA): TGTGCCAGCTCACCTCCGCTGGCTAGCTCGGATACGCAGTATTTT. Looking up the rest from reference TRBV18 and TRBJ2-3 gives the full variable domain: NAGVMQNPRHLVRRRGQEARLRCSPMKGHSHVYWYRQLPEEGLKFMVYLQKENIIDESGMPKERFSAEFPKEGPSILRIQQVVRGDSAAYFCASSPPLASSDTQYFGPGTRLTVL.

The CDR3 sequence is CASSHFLAGTNTGELFF. Written as DNA, the CDR3 is TGCGCCAGCAGTCATTTCCTAGCGGGAACGAACACCGGGGAGCTGTTTTTT. This chain connects TRBV23-1 to TRBJ2-2; 9 bases fit TRBD2. TRBV23-1 is marked as an open reading frame, function uncertain. Trimming took 3 bases from V and 0 from J; bases not matched to a gene: 5. The CDR3 is made up of 17 amino acids.